This TCR beta chain was recorded in a study of T cell responses to AZD1222 COVID-19 vaccine. Study-wide results and caveats: The sample set comprised mostly white British donors with more females, and clonal diversity was possibly underestimated. Among vaccine-associated CD4 TCRs, coverage spanned spike, with dominance at 160-218 and 743-854.

Trimming took 3 bases from V and 3 from J, leaving 14 bases between them. This CDR3 region has 15 residues. Germline V gene data show CDR1 as LNHDA and CDR2 as SQIVND (reference sequence). On this clone itself: The antigen remains unidentified.

Clones were sequenced by immunoSEQ multiplex PCR, and TCRdb holds only the in-frame ones, with some missing. The data show 80,000 or so clones, with 70% to 90% seen just once and roughly a tenth held by the top ten. The rearrangement joins TRBV19 to TRBJ1-1; no clear D. This TCR was recovered from an adult who received the AZD1222 COVID-19 vaccine. The material was peripheral blood, obtained 28 days after the second AZD1222 dose. CDR3 nucleotides: TGTGCCAGTAGTATCGGCGGGGAGTTGGACACTGAAGCTTTCTTT. Its protein is CASSIGGELDTEAFF. Full variable domain (rest looked up from reference TRBV19 and TRBJ1-1): DGGITQSPKYLFRKEGQNVTLSCEQNLNHDAMYWYRQDPGQGLRLIYYSQIVNDFQKGDIAEGYSVSREKKESFPLTVTSAQKNPTAFYLCASSIGGELDTEAFFGQGTRLTVV.